This T cell receptor (beta chain) was sequenced for a study of T cells in localized non-small cell lung cancer (TCRdb year 2020). Looking at the study overall: T cell repertoires of about 230 early-stage NSCLC patients were analyzed, with tumors being compared against uninvolved tumor-adjacent lungs. The cohort consisted of approximately 240 treatment-naive NSCLC patients whose localized lung tumors had been resected. Of the NSCLC patients, 120 to 150 were male and about a hundred were female, and the mean age was approximately 66 years. Overall study outcomes, separate from this receptor: The highest T cell clonality was observed in uninvolved tumor-adjacent lung, where clonality exceeded that of tumor, suggesting that antigenic responses were more focused in uninvolved tumor-adjacent lung. Because the study design was exploratory, TCR variables were selected using unadjusted p-values without false-discovery rate correction. Longer overall survival was associated with higher T cell density in blood, whereas shorter survival was associated with higher clonality in adjacent lung. Because multi-region sequencing of the tumors was not done, intratumor heterogeneity could not be ruled out. A median of about 55 of the top 100 tumor clones were detected in paired uninvolved adjacent lung, and approximately 28 of these tumor clones were also found among the top 100 clones of the paired uninvolved adjacent lung.

The immunoSEQ Assay was used to sequence TCR beta CDR3 regions from DNA. On the authors' methods: T cell density was computed as TCR beta template counts normalized to usable DNA estimated by amplifying housekeeping genes. The preseqR package was used to estimate richness by extrapolating to 400,000 templates for PBMC samples and to 120,000 templates for tissue samples. Clonality was defined as one minus Pielou's evenness. Tissue-enriched TCRs were identified by differential abundance testing using productive amino-acid clonotypes, minimum total count 5 and alpha 0.1. The Jaccard Index and the Morisita Overlap Index were used to quantify repertoire overlap between compartments. GLIPH clustered TCR beta CDR3s with public tetramer-defined viral CDR3s; viral motifs required at least three viral sequences plus V-gene enrichment. TCRdb took this table from immuneACCESS and kept in-frame rearrangements with V and J called. Such tables lack part of the clones; where checked against another copy, unresolved V genes explain under half of the gap, and the rest is unexplained. V, J and clone size are taken as reported in that table, and D and trimming were inferred from the DNA itself. Counted in this sample were nearly 25,000 clones; approximately 86% of them appeared once. Clones ranked in the top ten supply roughly 5.9% of the sample.

About this clone: This clone's antigen is unknown. There are no base qualities to consult, and no much larger clone falls within one base.

At diagnosis, peripheral blood, uninvolved tumor-adjacent lung and tumor were collected and were preserved as a mix of fresh-frozen and FFPE material. For TCR repertoire profiling, the blood samples were analyzed as peripheral blood mononuclear cells. The CDR3, from cysteine to phenylalanine, totals 14 residues. CDR3 DNA is the only sequence kept; it has 42 bases, read in frame from the first base. Via the germline V gene (reference sequence), CDR1 is SEHNR and CDR2 FQNEAQ. Trimming takes 4 bases from V and 5 bases from J, and the germline ends sit 12 bases apart. The sequencing used peripheral blood, collected before any cancer treatment. The V gene is TRBV7-9 and the J gene is TRBJ2-4, with no D gene named confidently. This receptor was identified in a male donor older than 55 with stage II squamous cell lung carcinoma. Read as DNA, the sequence is TGTGCCAGCAGCTCCACCGCCGAGCAAAACATTCAGTACTTC. This sequence encodes CASSSTAEQNIQYF.